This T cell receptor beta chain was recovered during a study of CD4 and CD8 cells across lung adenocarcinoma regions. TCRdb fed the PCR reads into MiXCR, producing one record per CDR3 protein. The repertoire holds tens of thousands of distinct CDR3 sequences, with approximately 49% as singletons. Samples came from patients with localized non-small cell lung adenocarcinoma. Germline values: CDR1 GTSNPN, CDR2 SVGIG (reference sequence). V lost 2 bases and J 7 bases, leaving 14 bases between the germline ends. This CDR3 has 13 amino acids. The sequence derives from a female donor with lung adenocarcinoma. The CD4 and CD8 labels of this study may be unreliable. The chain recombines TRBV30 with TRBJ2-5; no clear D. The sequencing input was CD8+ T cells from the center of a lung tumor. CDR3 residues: CAWSRINLGTQYF. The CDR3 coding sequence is TGTGCCTGGAGTCGGATCAATTTAGGGACCCAGTACTTC. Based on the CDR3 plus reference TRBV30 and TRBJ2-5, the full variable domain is SQTIHQWPATLVQPVGSPLSLECTVEGTSNPNLYWYRQAAGRGLQLLFYSVGIGQISSEVPQNLSASRPQDRQFILSSKKLLLSDSGFYLCAWSRINLGTQYFGPGTRLLVL.